The following is a TCR beta chain sequence with its context. This sample is drawn from a study of shared clonotypes between healthy human individuals. The germline V gene has CDR1 MNHEY and CDR2 SMNVEV (reference sequence). The CDR3 loop spans 16 amino acids. The V and J ends lost 5 bases and 6 bases, in that order; junction bases with no gene match: 13. Libraries were prepared by immunoSEQ multiplex PCR; TCRdb keeps only in-frame clonotypes and omits some of them. The table records some 2,500,000 clones, 93% of them present only once. The clonotype was recovered from a man aged 18 to 30 in good health. Some clones in this sample may be carry-over from other donors' samples. V is TRBV27 and J is TRBJ2-7; TRBD2 aligns across 10 bases. The specimen sequenced was naive CD4+ T cells from PBMCs. Subset described: CD45RA+ positively selected. The CDR3 DNA sequence: TGTGCCAGCAGTGCCACCCGGTCTAGCGGGAGTCCCGAGCAGTACTTC. It specifies CASSATRSSGSPEQYF.